Presented here are 17 T cell receptor beta chains from one specimen sequenced in a study of a mutant IDH1 vaccine in newly diagnosed glioma (dated by TCRdb to about 2021). In the paper's terms, the time point label means: baseline, week 1 (first vaccination visit). The intended sense of this specimen's treatment or condition label: pre-vaccination baseline after standard-of-care therapy. Library method: the immunoSEQ multiplex PCR assay. The source is immuneACCESS, and TCRdb retained only in-frame sequences with V and J called. Part of the clones is not carried over; for the studies checked, unresolved V genes explain less than half of this, and the remainder is unexplained. The sample table lists 50,000 or so clones, approximately 81% of them with a count of one. The ten largest account for approximately 19% of the sample. Specimen: PBMCs, collected from a glioma patient treated with radiotherapy, temozolomide or both. Receptors were obtained from a man aged 18 to 30 with glioma.

This clone has only a few counts. This sequence joins TRBV30 and TRBJ1-1; possibly TRBD1 for D (5 bases). CDR3 length: 13 residues. Germline lookup yields CDR1 GTSNPN and CDR2 SVGIG (reference sequence). The V gene lost 0 bases and the J gene lost 3 bases, with 8 bases spanning the gap. This chain's CDR3 is CAWSVWGYTEAFF. The CDR3 DNA is TGTGCCTGGAGTGTTTGGGGCTACACTGAAGCTTTCTTT.

This chain connects TRBV19 to TRBJ1-5; 7 bases line up with TRBD1. Germline CDR1 LNHDA, CDR2 SQIVND (reference sequence). Unmatched junction bases numbered 2, after V lost 1 base and J lost 2 bases. The CDR3 is 15 amino acids. The CDR3 here is CASSIGTGRNQPQHF. Here the CDR3 DNA reads TGTGCCAGTAGTATAGGGACAGGTCGCAATCAGCCCCAGCATTTT. The variable domain in full, with the rest retrieved from reference TRBV19 and TRBJ1-5, is DGGITQSPKYLFRKEGQNVTLSCEQNLNHDAMYWYRQDPGQGLRLIYYSQIVNDFQKGDIAEGYSVSREKKESFPLTVTSAQKNPTAFYLCASSIGTGRNQPQHFGDGTRLSIL.

This chain uses TRBV6-4 with TRBJ2-3, with 8 bases aligning to TRBD1. Germline V CDR1 and CDR2: MRHNA, SNTAGT. V lost 0 bases to trimming and J lost 4 bases; unmatched junction nucleotides: 3. CDR3 length: 15 residues. The DNA of the CDR3 is TGTGCCAGCAGTGACTCATCAGGGGGCGCAGATACGCAGTATTTT. Protein product: CASSDSSGGADTQYF.

The rearrangement links TRBV30 to TRBJ1-5; D is perhaps TRBD1 (5 bases). Trimming cost V 1 base and J 5 bases, with 9 bases left between them. The germline gives CDR1 GTSNPN, CDR2 SVGIG (reference sequence). This CDR3 is built from 13 residues. The CDR3 sequence is CAWSGQTHQPQHF. The DNA for the CDR3 is TGTGCCTGGAGTGGACAGACCCATCAGCCCCAGCATTTT.

The V and J genes are TRBV7-2 and TRBJ1-2; a weak D match, TRBD1 (5 bases). V lost 5 bases and J 4 bases, leaving 11 bases between the germline ends. The CDR3 covers 13 residues. Germline-derived CDR1 and CDR2 are SGHTA and FQGNSA. The CDR3 sequence is CASSPQAVYGYTF. The CDR3 region has the DNA TGTGCCAGCAGCCCACAGGCAGTCTATGGCTACACCTTC.

The CDR3 DNA follows: TGTGCCAGCAGTCCTGGACAGGGCGGGCAGCCCCAGCATTTT. Translation: CASSPGQGGQPQHF. V gene TRBV6-6 combines with J gene TRBJ1-5; 8 nucleotides align to TRBD1. The ends lost 5 bases at V and 7 bases at J; junction bases unmatched: 7. CDR1 is MNHNY and CDR2 is SVGAGI in the germline V gene (reference sequence). The CDR3 is 14 amino acids.

The DNA for the CDR3 is TGCGCCAGCAGCCAAGCGGGCACCGGGGAGCTGTTTTTT. Translation: CASSQAGTGELFF. V is TRBV4-3 and J is TRBJ2-2; D call uncertain. The CDR3 length is 13 residues. The germline V gene has CDR1 LGHNA and CDR2 YSLEER. Trimming cost V 1 base and J 4 bases, with 4 bases left between them.

This sequence joins TRBV7-9 and TRBJ2-5; tentative D call: TRBD1 (6 bases). V lost 5 bases and J lost 3, with 19 bases in between. The germline V gene encodes CDR1 SEHNR and CDR2 FQNEAQ (reference sequence). The CDR3 sequence is 16 residues long. CDR3 nucleotide sequence: TGTGCCAGCAGCCCGACTCCGGGACAAGGGGAAGAGACCCAGTACTTC. Amino acids: CASSPTPGQGEETQYF.

V usage is TRBV7-8 and J usage is TRBJ1-2; TRBD1 agrees at 7 bases. CDR3 size: 15 residues. The germline V gene has CDR1 SGHVS and CDR2 FQNEAQ. The ends lost 3 bases at V and 0 bases at J; junction bases unmatched: 4. This CDR3 reads CASSFRGQPNYGYTF. Here the CDR3 DNA reads TGTGCCAGCAGCTTTAGGGGACAGCCTAACTATGGCTACACCTTC.

The CDR3 spells CASSPFGQPNSGANVLTF. DNA for the CDR3: TGTGCCAGCTCACCCTTCGGGCAGCCCAACTCTGGGGCCAACGTCCTGACTTTC. The V call is TRBV18, the J call TRBJ2-6; no firm D call. V lost 3 bases and J 0 bases, leaving 15 bases between the germline ends. The CDR3 extends over 18 amino acids. Germline V gene data show CDR1 as KGHSH and CDR2 as LQKENI.

The chain uses TRBV2 and TRBJ1-3; D unresolved. This CDR3 is built from 17 residues. V shed 4 bases and J shed 0 bases, with 16 bases lying between them. Germline loops: CDR1 SNHLY, CDR2 FYNNEI. The CDR3 loop reads CASSVSSQSISGNTIYF. For the CDR3, the DNA is TGTGCCAGCAGTGTCTCTTCTCAAAGCATCTCTGGAAACACCATATATTTT.

The chain joins TRBV5-1 to TRBJ1-1; 8 bases are a match to TRBD1. Germline V CDR1 and CDR2: SGHRS, YFSETQ. Trimming took 0 bases from V and 4 from J; bases not matched to a gene: 2. This CDR3 is built from 14 residues. This CDR3 is CASSLVTGGTEAFF. CDR3 DNA sequence: TGCGCCAGCAGCTTGGTTACAGGGGGCACTGAAGCTTTCTTT.

The chain links TRBV7-2 to TRBJ1-1, with 8 bases that match TRBD1. The CDR3 loop spans 15 amino acids. V lost 5 bases and J lost 5; bases outside the gene matches: 10. Germline V CDR1 and CDR2: SGHTA, FQGNSA. CDR3 bases: TGTGCCAGCAGCCCGCTCCAGGGGGCGCGAACTGAAGCTTTCTTT. As protein: CASSPLQGARTEAFF.

The chain recombines TRBV18 with TRBJ1-1, with 8 bases that match TRBD1. The V segment lost 6 bases and the J segment 0 bases; nucleotides outside the gene matches: 9. Looked up from germline, CDR1 is KGHSH and CDR2 is LQKENI. The length of the CDR3 is 16 residues. This chain's CDR3 is CASSPNADRVNTEAFF. CDR3 nucleotides: TGTGCCAGCTCCCCAAACGCGGACAGGGTGAACACTGAAGCTTTCTTT.

The chain has TRBV5-6 and TRBJ2-1, with 7 bases matching TRBD1. The germline V gene has CDR1 SGHDT and CDR2 YYEEEE. Losses at the gene ends were 2 bases for V and 6 bases for J; bases not matched to a gene: 5. This CDR3 is built from 14 residues. The CDR3 here is CASSLVAGGNEQFF. CDR3 bases: TGTGCCAGCAGCTTAGTCGCAGGGGGCAATGAGCAGTTCTTC.

This chain links TRBV28 with TRBJ2-7, with D possibly matching TRBD2 (6 bases). CDR1 and CDR2 from the germline V gene are MDHEN and SYDVKM. This CDR3 spans 14 amino acids. V gave up 4 bases and J gave up 0 bases, with 10 bases separating them. CDR3 sequence (DNA): TGTGCCAGCAGTTCGGGACTTGACTCCTACGAGCAGTACTTC. It codes for CASSSGLDSYEQYF.

CDR3 loop: CASSVLAGNTGELFF. In nucleotides, the CDR3 is TGTGCCAGCAGCGTATTAGCGGGAAACACCGGGGAGCTGTTTTTT. This chain uses TRBV9 with TRBJ2-2, with 8 bases fitting TRBD2. V was clipped by 1 base and J by 2 bases; unmatched bases: 1. The CDR3 has 15 residues. In germline, CDR1 is SGDLS, CDR2 YYNGEE.